This record concerns one T cell receptor beta chain sequence. Its cognate antigen is unknown. This specimen belongs to a study of T-cell reconstitution after alpha-beta-depleted transplantation in children. Overall study results and limits: A year post-transplant, T-cell counts and diversity derived mostly from newly produced T cells.

The library targeted TCRbeta and was prepared with unique molecular identifiers. MiXCR, run by TCRdb on the PCR reads, gives a single entry per CDR3 protein. The data show more than 400,000 distinct CDR3 sequences, 43% seen once. The V gene's germline CDR1 is DFQATT and CDR2 SNEGSKA (reference sequence). The CDR3 runs 11 residues. Between the trimmed V and J ends, which lost 8 bases and 1 base, there was a span of 7 bases. The receptor was derived from a girl aged 2 to 9 with aplastic anemia, due to receive a stem cell transplant. Material: PBMCs, obtained before TCRalphabeta/CD19-depleted stem cell transplant. V is TRBV20-1 and J is TRBJ2-3, with no clear D. CDR3: CSCDRTDTQYF. CDR3 sequence (DNA): TGCAGTTGTGACCGCACAGATACGCAGTATTTT.